This TCR beta chain is drawn from a study of blood T cell repertoires in COVID-19. Study-wide context: Sources were T cells, B-cell-depleted T cells, or PBMCs; the material itself was cDNA or gDNA.

The method was immunoSEQ multiplex PCR; TCRdb's version includes in-frame clones alone and lacks a portion of them. Of about 250,000 clones listed, 86% are singletons. Adults between about 18 and 95 years of age took part from 24 US areas. Researchers sorted participants into cohorts using their self-reported clinical history. Recovered participants had two consecutive negative NP/OP PCR tests, healthcare professional clearance, or symptom resolution. Trimming stripped 0 bases from V and 4 bases from J, with 10 bases between. The CDR3 sequence is 14 residues long. Germline CDR1 and CDR2: SGDLS and YYNGEE.

Source material: PBMCs or T cells enriched from blood (not recorded which). This TCR was recovered from a man aged 35-49 years who had recovered from COVID-19. The chain recombines TRBV9 with TRBJ2-5; D is ambiguous. CDR3 DNA sequence: TGTGCCAGCAGCGTAGGTCCCCTAAGAGAGACCCAGTACTTC. Encoded protein: CASSVGPLRETQYF.